The clone carrying this T cell receptor (beta chain) has only a few counts. No antigen is known for it. TCRdb re-derived calls from the 5' RACE reads in MiXCR, one entry per CDR3 protein. The table lists some 220,000 distinct CDR3 sequences, approximately 3.2% of them singletons. The CDR3 runs to 15 residues. V lost 4 bases to trimming and J lost 5 bases, with 18 bases between them. Germline CDR1 is SGHRS and CDR2 is YFSETQ. The source of the sample is a study of T cells after yellow fever vaccination. The study, taken as a whole, reports: At around 95% for CD4 and about 91% for CD8, most primary-vaccination clones showed up again after the booster.

Sample: CD4+ T cells sorted from PBMCs, taken 10 days after the yellow fever booster vaccination. This TCR was sampled from a man between 18 and 29 years old who received the YFV17D yellow fever vaccine. V and J are TRBV5-1 and TRBJ1-1; a weak D match, TRBD1 (5 bases). For the CDR3, the DNA is TGCGCCAGCAGCAGCCTACCGTCCCGGGGGACTGAAGCTTTCTTT. Its protein is CASSSLPSRGTEAFF. The complete variable domain, with remaining parts taken from reference TRBV5-1 and TRBJ1-1, reads KAGVTQTPRYLIKTRGQQVTLSCSPISGHRSVSWYQQTPGQGLQFLFEYFSETQRNKGNFPGRFSGRQFSNSRSEMNVSTLELGDSALYLCASSSLPSRGTEAFFGQGTRLTVV.